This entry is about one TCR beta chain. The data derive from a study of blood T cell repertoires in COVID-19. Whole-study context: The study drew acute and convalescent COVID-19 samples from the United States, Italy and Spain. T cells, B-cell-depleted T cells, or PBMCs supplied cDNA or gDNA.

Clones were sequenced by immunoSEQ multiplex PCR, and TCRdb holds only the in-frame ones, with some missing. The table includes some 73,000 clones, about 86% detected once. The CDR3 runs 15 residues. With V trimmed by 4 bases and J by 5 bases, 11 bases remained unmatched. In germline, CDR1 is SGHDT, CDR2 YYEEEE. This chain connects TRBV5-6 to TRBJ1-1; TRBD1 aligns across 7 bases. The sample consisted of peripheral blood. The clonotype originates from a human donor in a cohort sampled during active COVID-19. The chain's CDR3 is CASSHTPGTVTEAFF. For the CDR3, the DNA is TGTGCCAGCAGCCACACTCCCGGGACAGTGACTGAAGCTTTCTTT. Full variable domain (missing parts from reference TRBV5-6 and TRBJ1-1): DAGVTQSPTHLIKTRGQQVTLRCSPKSGHDTVSWYQQALGQGPQFIFQYYEEEERQRGNFPDRFSGHQFPNYSSELNVNALLLGDSALYLCASSHTPGTVTEAFFGQGTRLTVV.